This paragraph reports one T cell receptor (beta chain). An end of the junction does not agree with germline; a read error may underlie this. This entry is derived from a study of blood T cell repertoires in COVID-19. Study information: Acute and convalescent COVID-19 specimens originated in the United States, Italy and Spain. Nucleic acid was either cDNA or gDNA, and it came from T cells, B-cell-depleted T cells, or PBMCs.

The germline gives CDR1 LNHDA, CDR2 SQIVND (reference sequence). There are 11 residues in the CDR3. Using immunoSEQ multiplex PCR, the repertoire was profiled, and TCRdb retains in-frame clones only, with some absent. The sample holds under 350,000 clones; around 87% are singletons and the top ten take 3.6%. The sample was peripheral blood. The chain carries TRBV19 and TRBJ1-1; the D is unclear. The receptor comes from a man aged 18-30 years with active or convalescent COVID-19. The CDR3 loop is CASIYDTEAFF. For the CDR3, the DNA is TGTGCCAGTATATACGACACGGAAGCTTTCTTT.